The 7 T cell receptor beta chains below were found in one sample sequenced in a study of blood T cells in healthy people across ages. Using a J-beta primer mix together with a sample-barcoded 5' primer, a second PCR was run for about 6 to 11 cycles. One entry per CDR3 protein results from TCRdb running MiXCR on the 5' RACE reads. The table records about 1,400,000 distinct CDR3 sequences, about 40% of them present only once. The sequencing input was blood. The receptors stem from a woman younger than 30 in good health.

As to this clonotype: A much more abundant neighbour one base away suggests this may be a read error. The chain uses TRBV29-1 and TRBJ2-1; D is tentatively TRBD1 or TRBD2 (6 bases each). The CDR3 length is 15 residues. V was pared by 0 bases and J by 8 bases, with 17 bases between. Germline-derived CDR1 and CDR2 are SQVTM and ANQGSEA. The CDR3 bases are TGCAGCGTTGAAGATCAGGAGGGGGTGACCTATGAGCAGTTCTTC. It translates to CSVEDQEGVTYEQFF.

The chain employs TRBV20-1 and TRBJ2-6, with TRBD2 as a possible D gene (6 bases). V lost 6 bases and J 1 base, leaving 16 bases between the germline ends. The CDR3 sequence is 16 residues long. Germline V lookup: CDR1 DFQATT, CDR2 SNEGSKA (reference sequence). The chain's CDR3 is CSATGTSRSGANVLTF. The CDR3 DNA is TGCAGTGCCACTGGGACTTCCCGATCTGGGGCCAACGTCCTGACTTTC.

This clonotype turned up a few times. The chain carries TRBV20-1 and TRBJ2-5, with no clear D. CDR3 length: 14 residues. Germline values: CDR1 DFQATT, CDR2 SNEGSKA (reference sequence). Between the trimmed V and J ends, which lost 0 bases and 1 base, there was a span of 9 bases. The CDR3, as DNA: TGCAGTGCTAGAGAAAGACGCGGCCAAGAGACCCAGTACTTC. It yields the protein CSARERRGQETQYF.

CDR3 protein: CASSLAPTSGGADTQYF. Here the CDR3 DNA reads TGCGCCAGCAGCTTGGCTCCGACTAGCGGGGGGGCAGATACGCAGTATTTT. The J gene is TRBJ2-3, the V gene TRBV5-1; 14 positions match TRBD2. With 0 bases clipped from V and 4 bases from J, the junction kept 4 bases outside the gene matches. CDR3 size: 17 residues. Per the germline V gene, CDR1 is SGHRS and CDR2 is YFSETQ.

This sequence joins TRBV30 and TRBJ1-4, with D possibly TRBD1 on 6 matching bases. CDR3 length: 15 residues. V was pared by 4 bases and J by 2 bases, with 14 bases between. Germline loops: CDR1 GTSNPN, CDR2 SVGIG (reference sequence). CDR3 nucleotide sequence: TGTGCCTGGAATCAGGGGTCACGGACTAATGAAAAACTGTTTTTT. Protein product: CAWNQGSRTNEKLFF.

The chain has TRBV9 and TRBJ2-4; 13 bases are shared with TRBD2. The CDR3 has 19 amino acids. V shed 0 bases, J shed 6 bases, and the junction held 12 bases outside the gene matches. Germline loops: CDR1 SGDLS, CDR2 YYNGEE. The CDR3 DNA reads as TGTGCCAGCAGCGTAGGTTTCCGGACTAGCGGGAGTCAGGGAAACATTCAGTACTTC. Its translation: CASSVGFRTSGSQGNIQYF.

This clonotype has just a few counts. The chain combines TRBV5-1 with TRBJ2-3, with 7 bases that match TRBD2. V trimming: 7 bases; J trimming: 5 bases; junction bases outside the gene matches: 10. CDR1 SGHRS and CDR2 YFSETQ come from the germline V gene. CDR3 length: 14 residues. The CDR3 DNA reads TGCGCCAGCCTAGCGGCTAGCGCTGGAGATACGCAGTATTTT. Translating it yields CASLAASAGDTQYF.